This section outlines one TCR beta chain sequence together with its context. Its antigen is undetermined. These data belong to a study of T cells expressing NK-cell markers. Looking at the study overall: Among eight sequenced donors, seven carried HCMV seropositivity while one was seronegative. Overall study results and limits: Dominant NKG2C+ clonotypes accounted for about 1.0-8% of CD8+ T cells in roughly 6 donors.

The CDR3 is 14 amino acids. With the 5' RACE reads reprocessed, TCRdb shows one record per CDR3 protein and no DNA. The sample totals a few hundred thousand distinct CDR3 sequences. This sequence was found in a man aged 18-70 years in good health. The sequenced sample consisted of blood T cells: a sorted CD56 or NKG2C T cell subset, CD4+ or CD8+ T cells, or bulk PBMC T cells (not recorded which). The chain uses TRBV12-3 or TRBV12-4 and TRBJ1-2; absent DNA, TCRdb's TRBD1 call cannot be checked. The CDR3 region is CASSTRTGIYGYTF.